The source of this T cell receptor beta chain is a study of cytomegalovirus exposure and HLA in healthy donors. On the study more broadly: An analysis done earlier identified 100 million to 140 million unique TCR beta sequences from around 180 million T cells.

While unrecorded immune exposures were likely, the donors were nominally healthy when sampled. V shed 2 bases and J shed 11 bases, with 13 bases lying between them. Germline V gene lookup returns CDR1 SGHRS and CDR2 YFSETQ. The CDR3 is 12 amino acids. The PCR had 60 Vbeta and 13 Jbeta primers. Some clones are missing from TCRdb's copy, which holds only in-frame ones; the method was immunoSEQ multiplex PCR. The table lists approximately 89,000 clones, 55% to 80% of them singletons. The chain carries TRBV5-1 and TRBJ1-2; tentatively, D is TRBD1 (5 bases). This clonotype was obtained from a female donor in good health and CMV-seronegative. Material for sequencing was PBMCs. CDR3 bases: TGCGCCAGCAGCTTCCCGACAGAGACTTACACCTTC. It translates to CASSFPTETYTF.